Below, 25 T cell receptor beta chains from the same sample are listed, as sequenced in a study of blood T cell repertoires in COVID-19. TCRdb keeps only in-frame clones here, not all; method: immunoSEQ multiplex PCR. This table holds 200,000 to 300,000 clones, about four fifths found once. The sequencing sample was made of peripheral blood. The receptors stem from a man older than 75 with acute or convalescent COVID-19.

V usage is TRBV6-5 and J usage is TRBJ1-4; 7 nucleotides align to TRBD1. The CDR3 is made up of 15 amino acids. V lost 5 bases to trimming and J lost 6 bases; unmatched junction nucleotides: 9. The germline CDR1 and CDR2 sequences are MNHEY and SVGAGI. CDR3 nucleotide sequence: TGTGCCAGCAGTAGGCAGGGGGTATTGGATGAAAAACTGTTTTTT. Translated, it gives CASSRQGVLDEKLFF.

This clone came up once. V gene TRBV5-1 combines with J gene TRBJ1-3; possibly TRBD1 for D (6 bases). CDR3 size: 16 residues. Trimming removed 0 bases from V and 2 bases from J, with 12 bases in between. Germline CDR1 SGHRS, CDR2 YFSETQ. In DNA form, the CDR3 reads TGCGCCAGCAGCTTGGCCGGCGGGGGCACTGGAAACACCATATATTTT. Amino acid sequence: CASSLAGGGTGNTIYF.

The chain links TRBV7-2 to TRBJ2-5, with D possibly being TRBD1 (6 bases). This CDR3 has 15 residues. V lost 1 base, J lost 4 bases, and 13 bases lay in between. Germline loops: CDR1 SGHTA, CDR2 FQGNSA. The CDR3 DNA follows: TGTGCCAGCAGCTTAGATTTCAGGGGTGGAGAGACCCAGTACTTC. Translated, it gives CASSLDFRGGETQYF.

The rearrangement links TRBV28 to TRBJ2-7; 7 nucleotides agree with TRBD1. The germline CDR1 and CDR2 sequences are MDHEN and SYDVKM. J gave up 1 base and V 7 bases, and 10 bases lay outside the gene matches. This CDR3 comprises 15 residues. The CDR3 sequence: CASKDRVGESYEQYF. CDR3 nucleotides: TGTGCCAGCAAAGACAGGGTGGGAGAGTCCTACGAGCAGTACTTC.

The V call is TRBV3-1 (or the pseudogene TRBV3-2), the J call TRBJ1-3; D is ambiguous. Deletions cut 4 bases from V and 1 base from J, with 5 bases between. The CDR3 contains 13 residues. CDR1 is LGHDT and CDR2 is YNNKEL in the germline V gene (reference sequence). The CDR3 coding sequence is TGTGCCAGCAGCCCGGGGTCTGGAAACACCATATATTTT. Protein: CASSPGSGNTIYF.

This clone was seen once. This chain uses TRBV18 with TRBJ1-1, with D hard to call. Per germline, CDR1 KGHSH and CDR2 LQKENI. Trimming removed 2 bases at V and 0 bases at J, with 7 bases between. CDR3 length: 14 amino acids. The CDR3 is CASSPNSLNTEAFF. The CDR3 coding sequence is TGTGCCAGCTCACCAAACAGCCTGAACACTGAAGCTTTCTTT.

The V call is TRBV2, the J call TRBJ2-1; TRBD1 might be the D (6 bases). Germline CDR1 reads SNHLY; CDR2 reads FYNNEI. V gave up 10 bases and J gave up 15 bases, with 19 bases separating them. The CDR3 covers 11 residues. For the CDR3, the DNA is TGTGCCACCTCCAACAGGGAACATACGTTCTTC. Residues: CATSNREHTFF.

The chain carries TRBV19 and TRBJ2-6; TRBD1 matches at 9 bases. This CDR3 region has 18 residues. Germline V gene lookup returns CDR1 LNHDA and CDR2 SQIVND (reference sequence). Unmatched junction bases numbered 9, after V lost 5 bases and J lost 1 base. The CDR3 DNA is TGTGCCAGTAGTCCAGAGGGACAGGGTTTTTCTGGGGCCAACGTCCTGACTTTC. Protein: CASSPEGQGFSGANVLTF.

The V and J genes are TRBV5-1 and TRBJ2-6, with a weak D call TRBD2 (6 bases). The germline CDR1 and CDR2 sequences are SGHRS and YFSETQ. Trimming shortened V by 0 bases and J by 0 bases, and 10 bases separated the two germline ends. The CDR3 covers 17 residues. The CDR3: CASSLVSGSSGANVLTF. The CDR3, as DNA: TGCGCCAGCAGCTTGGTATCCGGGAGCTCTGGGGCCAACGTCCTGACTTTC. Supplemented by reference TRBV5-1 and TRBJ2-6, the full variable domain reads KAGVTQTPRYLIKTRGQQVTLSCSPISGHRSVSWYQQTPGQGLQFLFEYFSETQRNKGNFPGRFSGRQFSNSRSEMNVSTLELGDSALYLCASSLVSGSSGANVLTFGAGSRLTVL.

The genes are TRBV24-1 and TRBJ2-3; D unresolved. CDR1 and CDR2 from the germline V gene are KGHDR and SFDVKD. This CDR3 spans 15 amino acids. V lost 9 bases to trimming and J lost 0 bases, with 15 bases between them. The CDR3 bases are TGTGCCACCCAAGGAACAGAAATAAGCACAGATACGCAGTATTTT. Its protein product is CATQGTEISTDTQYF.

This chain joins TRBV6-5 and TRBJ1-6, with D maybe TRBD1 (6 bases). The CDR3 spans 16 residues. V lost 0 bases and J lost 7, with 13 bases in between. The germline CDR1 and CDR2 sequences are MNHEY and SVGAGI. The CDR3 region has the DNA TGTGCCAGCAGTTACTCGGGGGCAGTAAAAAATTCACCCCTCCACTTT. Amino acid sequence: CASSYSGAVKNSPLHF.

The CDR3 protein is CASSLEGGLLNIQYF. CDR3 nucleotides: TGTGCCAGCAGCTTAGAAGGTGGACTTTTAAACATTCAGTACTTC. V is TRBV7-9 and J is TRBJ2-4, with D perhaps matching TRBD2 (5 bases). The ends were cut back, 1 base at V and 6 bases at J, with 13 bases in the middle. There are 15 residues in the CDR3. Per the germline V gene, CDR1 is SEHNR and CDR2 is FQNEAQ (reference sequence).

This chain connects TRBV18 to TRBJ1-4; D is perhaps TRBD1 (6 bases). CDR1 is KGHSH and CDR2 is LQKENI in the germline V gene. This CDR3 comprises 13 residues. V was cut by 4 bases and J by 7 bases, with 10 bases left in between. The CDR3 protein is CASSLIGGEKLFF. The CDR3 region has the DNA TGTGCCAGCTCACTGATAGGGGGTGAAAAACTGTTTTTT.

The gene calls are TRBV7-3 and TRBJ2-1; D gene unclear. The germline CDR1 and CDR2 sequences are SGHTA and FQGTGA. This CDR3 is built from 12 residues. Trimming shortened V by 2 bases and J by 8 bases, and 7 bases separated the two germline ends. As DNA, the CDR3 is TGTGCCAGCAGCTTACAACCGGATGAGCAGTTCTTC. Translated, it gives CASSLQPDEQFF.

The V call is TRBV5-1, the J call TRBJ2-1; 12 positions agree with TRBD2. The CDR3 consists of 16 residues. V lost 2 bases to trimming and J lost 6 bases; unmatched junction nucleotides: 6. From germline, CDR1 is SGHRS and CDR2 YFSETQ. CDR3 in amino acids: CASSFTLAGGLNEQFF. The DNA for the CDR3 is TGCGCCAGCAGCTTTACCCTAGCGGGGGGGCTCAATGAGCAGTTCTTC.

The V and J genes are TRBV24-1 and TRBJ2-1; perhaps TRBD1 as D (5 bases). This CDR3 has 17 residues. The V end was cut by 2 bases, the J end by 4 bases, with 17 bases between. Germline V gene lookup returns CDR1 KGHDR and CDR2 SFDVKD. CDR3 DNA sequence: TGTGCCACCAGTGATTCCTTCGGCAGGGAACTGTACAATGAGCAGTTCTTC. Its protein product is CATSDSFGRELYNEQFF.

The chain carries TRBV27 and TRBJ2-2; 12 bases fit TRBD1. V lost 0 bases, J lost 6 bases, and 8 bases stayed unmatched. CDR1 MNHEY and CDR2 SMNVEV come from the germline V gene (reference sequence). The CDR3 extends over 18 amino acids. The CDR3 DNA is TGTGCCAGCAGTTTATCCGGGACAGGGGGCTGGGGACCCGGGGAGCTGTTTTTT. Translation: CASSLSGTGGWGPGELFF.

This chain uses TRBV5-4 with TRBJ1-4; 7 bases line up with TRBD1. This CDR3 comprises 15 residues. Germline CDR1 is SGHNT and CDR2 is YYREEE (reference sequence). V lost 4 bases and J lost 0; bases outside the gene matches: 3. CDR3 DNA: TGTGCCAGCAGCCGCACAGGGGCAACTAATGAAAAACTGTTTTTT. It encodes CASSRTGATNEKLFF.

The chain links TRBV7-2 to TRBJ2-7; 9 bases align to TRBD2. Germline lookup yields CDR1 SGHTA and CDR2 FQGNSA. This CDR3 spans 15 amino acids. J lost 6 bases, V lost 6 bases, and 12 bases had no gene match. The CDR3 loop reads CASSISGSSESEQYF. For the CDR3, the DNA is TGTGCCAGCAGTATTAGCGGGAGCTCCGAGAGCGAGCAGTACTTC.

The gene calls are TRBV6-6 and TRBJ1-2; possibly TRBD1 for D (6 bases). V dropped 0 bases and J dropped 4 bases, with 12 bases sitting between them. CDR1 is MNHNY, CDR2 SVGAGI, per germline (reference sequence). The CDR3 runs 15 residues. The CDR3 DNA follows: TGTGCCAGCAGTTACTCCCGGGACACGGTCTATGGCTACACCTTC. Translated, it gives CASSYSRDTVYGYTF.

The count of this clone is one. CDR3 bases: TGTGCCAGCTCACCATTATCGGGACAGGGGATTTCCTACGAGCAGTACTTC. It encodes CASSPLSGQGISYEQYF. The chain joins TRBV18 to TRBJ2-7, with 10 bases matching TRBD1. Germline V lookup: CDR1 KGHSH, CDR2 LQKENI. The CDR3 is made up of 17 amino acids. V gave up 2 bases and J gave up 1 base; unmatched junction bases: 8.

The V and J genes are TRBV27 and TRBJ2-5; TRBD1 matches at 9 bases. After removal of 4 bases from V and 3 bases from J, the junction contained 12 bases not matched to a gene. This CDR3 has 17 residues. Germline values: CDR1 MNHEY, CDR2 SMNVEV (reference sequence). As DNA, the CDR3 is TGTGCCAGCAGTTCGACCCCTCCGGGACAGGGTAAAGAGACCCAGTACTTC. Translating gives CASSSTPPGQGKETQYF.

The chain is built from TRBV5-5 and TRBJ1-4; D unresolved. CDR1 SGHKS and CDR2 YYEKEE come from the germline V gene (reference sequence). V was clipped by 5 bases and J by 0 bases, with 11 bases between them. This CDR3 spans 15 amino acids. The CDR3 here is CASRRDGTTNEKLFF. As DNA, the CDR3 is TGTGCCAGCAGGCGGGATGGGACAACTAATGAAAAACTGTTTTTT.

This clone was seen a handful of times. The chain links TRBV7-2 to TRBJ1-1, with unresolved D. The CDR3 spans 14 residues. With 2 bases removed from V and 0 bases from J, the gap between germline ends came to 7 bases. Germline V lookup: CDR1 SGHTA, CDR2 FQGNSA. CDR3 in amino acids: CASSLNGMNTEAFF. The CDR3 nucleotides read TGTGCCAGCAGCTTAAATGGCATGAACACTGAAGCTTTCTTT.

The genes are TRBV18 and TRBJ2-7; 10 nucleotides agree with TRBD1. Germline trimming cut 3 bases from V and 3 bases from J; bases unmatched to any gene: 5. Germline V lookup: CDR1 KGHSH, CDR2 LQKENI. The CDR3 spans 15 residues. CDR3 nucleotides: TGTGCCAGCTCACCTCCAGGGACAGGGGACTACGAGCAGTACTTC. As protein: CASSPPGTGDYEQYF.